The 14 T cell receptor beta chains presented below share a single source sample, sequenced in a study of blood T cell repertoires in COVID-19. Assay used: immunoSEQ multiplex PCR; TCRdb lists only in-frame clones, some missing. The table includes some 150,000 clones, roughly 90% detected once. The sequencing sample was made of peripheral blood. Receptors originate from a man between 60 and 75 years old with active or convalescent COVID-19.

The chain recombines TRBV5-3 with TRBJ2-3, with D possibly being TRBD2 (6 bases). TRBV5-3 qualifies as an ORF whose function is uncertain. CDR3 size: 15 residues. The V end lost 0 bases, the J end lost 2 bases, and 10 bases lay between the germline ends. As DNA, the CDR3 is TGTGCCAGAAGCTTGGGGACTACCGACACAGATACGCAGTATTTT. It is translated as CARSLGTTDTDTQYF.

The rearrangement uses TRBV27 and TRBJ2-2; 10 bases agree with TRBD2. V was clipped by 6 bases and J by 1 base; unmatched bases: 8. CDR3 length equals 17 residues. Germline V CDR1 and CDR2: MNHEY, SMNVEV (reference sequence). CDR3 residues: CASSLIGLAENTGELFF. CDR3 DNA: TGTGCCAGCAGCCTCATAGGACTAGCGGAGAACACCGGGGAGCTGTTTTTT.

This clone was found once. The chain links TRBV6-5 to TRBJ1-2; 9 bases align to TRBD1. Per germline, CDR1 MNHEY and CDR2 SVGAGI. The trim removed 6 bases at V and 8 bases at J, leaving 10 bases unmatched. The CDR3 has 14 residues. The CDR3 loop is CASRPDRGRAGYTF. CDR3 DNA sequence: TGTGCCAGCAGGCCGGACAGGGGCCGGGCGGGCTACACCTTC.

V and J are TRBV21-1 and TRBJ2-1; TRBD2 is the table's D call and was not checked against the DNA. TRBV21-1 is designated a pseudogene. The length of the CDR3 is 12 residues. The CDR3 DNA sequence: TGTGCCAGCAGCCTCGTGATTCGGGGTCAGTTCTTC. This codes for CASSLVIRGQFF.

The chain joins TRBV30 to TRBJ1-5; possibly TRBD1 for D (5 bases). Germline lookup yields CDR1 GTSNPN and CDR2 SVGIG (reference sequence). V dropped 3 bases and J dropped 6 bases, with 12 bases sitting between them. The CDR3 is 13 amino acids. The CDR3 DNA reads as TGTGCCTGGAGGGGGGGGGTAGGTCAGCCCCAGCATTTT. This gives the protein CAWRGGVGQPQHF. The complete variable domain, with remaining parts taken from reference TRBV30 and TRBJ1-5, reads SQTIHQWPATLVQPVGSPLSLECTVEGTSNPNLYWYRQAAGRGLQLLFYSVGIGQISSEVPQNLSASRPQDRQFILSSKKLLLSDSGFYLCAWRGGVGQPQHFGDGTRLSIL.

CDR3 nucleotides: TGTGCCATCAGTGAGGCTTCAGGGGGCACTCAGCCCCAGCATTTT. It yields the protein CAISEASGGTQPQHF. This rearrangement joins TRBV10-3 to TRBJ1-5; 8 bases agree with TRBD1. Germline CDR1 is ENHRY and CDR2 is SYGVKD. There are 15 residues in the CDR3. The V segment lost 2 bases and the J segment 6 bases; nucleotides outside the gene matches: 6.

The chain joins TRBV30 to TRBJ1-3, with D possibly matching TRBD1 (5 bases). Germline assignment: CDR1 GTSNPN and CDR2 SVGIG (reference sequence). Between the trimmed V and J ends, which lost 5 bases and 5 bases, there was a span of 16 bases. The CDR3 has 14 residues. CDR3 coding DNA: TGTGCCTGGGCTACAGGAGTGGGAAGAAACACCATATATTTT. Translated, it gives CAWATGVGRNTIYF.

In its sample, this clone was seen a few times. The J gene is TRBJ2-5, the V gene TRBV21-1; the table's D call, TRBD1, has no DNA check behind it. TRBV21-1 is described as a pseudogene. This CDR3 has 15 residues. CDR3 bases: TGTGCCAGCAGCAAACTGGACAGGGAGCAAGAGACCCAGTACTTC. Protein sequence: CASSKLDREQETQYF.

This chain joins TRBV27 and TRBJ1-6, with TRBD1 as a possible D gene (5 bases). Per germline, CDR1 MNHEY and CDR2 SMNVEV (reference sequence). This CDR3 is 15 amino acids long. The germline V and J ends were trimmed by 5 bases and 9 bases, with 17 bases remaining between them. CDR3 sequence (DNA): TGTGCCAGCAGTCCCCGGGGGGGGACGAGTTCACCCCTCCACTTT. This codes for CASSPRGGTSSPLHF.

The chain carries TRBV11-2 and TRBJ2-2, with 10 nucleotides matching TRBD1. Germline V gene sequence: CDR1 SGHAT, CDR2 FQNNGV. This CDR3 comprises 14 residues. Germline trimming cut 5 bases from V and 7 bases from J; bases unmatched to any gene: 4. The CDR3 sequence: CASSPGQGFGELFF. The CDR3 nucleotides read TGTGCCAGCAGCCCGGGACAGGGGTTCGGGGAGCTGTTTTTT.

This clone was picked up a small number of times. The chain is built from TRBV18 and TRBJ1-1; the match to TRBD1 covers 7 bases. CDR3 length equals 14 residues. The germline CDR1 and CDR2 sequences are KGHSH and LQKENI. The junction had 0 bases not matched to a gene; V was cut back by 1 base and J by 1 base. The CDR3 DNA reads TGTGCCAGCTCACCACGACAGGGGAACACTGAAGCTTTCTTT. Protein: CASSPRQGNTEAFF.

The J gene is TRBJ1-1, the V gene TRBV6-6, with 7 bases lining up with TRBD1. Germline loops: CDR1 MNHNY, CDR2 SVGAGI (reference sequence). CDR3 length: 14 residues. V trimming: 6 bases; J trimming: 0 bases; junction bases outside the gene matches: 4. The CDR3 sequence is CASRMGQMNTEAFF. CDR3 nucleotide sequence: TGTGCCAGCAGGATGGGACAGATGAACACTGAAGCTTTCTTT.

The chain has TRBV7-2 and TRBJ1-1; 7 bases line up with TRBD1. CDR3 length: 14 residues. Per the germline V gene, CDR1 is SGHTA and CDR2 is FQGNSA. J lost 4 bases, V lost 2 bases, and 4 bases had no gene match. The CDR3 sequence is CASSLQGGPTEAFF. For the CDR3, the DNA is TGTGCCAGCAGCTTACAGGGGGGCCCCACTGAAGCTTTCTTT.

This clone was detected once. The gene calls are TRBV5-6 and TRBJ2-5; 8 bases agree with TRBD1. V shed 6 bases and J 3 bases; nucleotides not matched to a gene: 1. The CDR3 has 12 residues. CDR1 is SGHDT and CDR2 is YYEEEE in the germline V gene. The CDR3 nucleotides are TGTGCCAGCACGACAGGGGAAGAGACCCAGTACTTC. Translation gives CASTTGEETQYF. Based on the CDR3 plus reference TRBV5-6 and TRBJ2-5, the full variable domain is DAGVTQSPTHLIKTRGQQVTLRCSPKSGHDTVSWYQQALGQGPQFIFQYYEEEERQRGNFPDRFSGHQFPNYSSELNVNALLLGDSALYLCASTTGEETQYFGPGTRLLVL.